This T cell receptor (beta chain) appears in the sequencing data of a study of blood T cell repertoires in COVID-19. Study-level information: The samples span acute and convalescent COVID-19 from the United States, Italy and Spain.

The CDR3 extends over 15 amino acids. J lost 5 bases, V lost 2 bases, and 5 bases had no gene match. CDR1 and CDR2 from the germline V gene are ENHRY and SYGVKD. Per the authors' pipeline: Using reference gene primer amplification, nucleated cell counts were estimated. TCRdb keeps only in-frame clones here, not all; method: immunoSEQ multiplex PCR. The D gene and trimming were derived from the DNA, and the V and J assignments and clone size from that table. The repertoire holds 130,000 or so clones, around 87% seen once, with around a quarter in the top ten. The chain has TRBV10-3 and TRBJ1-2; 10 bases line up with TRBD1. The receptor was derived from a man between 65 and 80 years old with active or convalescent COVID-19. The material sequenced was peripheral blood. CDR3 in DNA: TGTGCCATCAGTGAGCGGACAGGGGGAGGGTATGGCTACACCTTC. It translates to CAISERTGGGYGYTF.